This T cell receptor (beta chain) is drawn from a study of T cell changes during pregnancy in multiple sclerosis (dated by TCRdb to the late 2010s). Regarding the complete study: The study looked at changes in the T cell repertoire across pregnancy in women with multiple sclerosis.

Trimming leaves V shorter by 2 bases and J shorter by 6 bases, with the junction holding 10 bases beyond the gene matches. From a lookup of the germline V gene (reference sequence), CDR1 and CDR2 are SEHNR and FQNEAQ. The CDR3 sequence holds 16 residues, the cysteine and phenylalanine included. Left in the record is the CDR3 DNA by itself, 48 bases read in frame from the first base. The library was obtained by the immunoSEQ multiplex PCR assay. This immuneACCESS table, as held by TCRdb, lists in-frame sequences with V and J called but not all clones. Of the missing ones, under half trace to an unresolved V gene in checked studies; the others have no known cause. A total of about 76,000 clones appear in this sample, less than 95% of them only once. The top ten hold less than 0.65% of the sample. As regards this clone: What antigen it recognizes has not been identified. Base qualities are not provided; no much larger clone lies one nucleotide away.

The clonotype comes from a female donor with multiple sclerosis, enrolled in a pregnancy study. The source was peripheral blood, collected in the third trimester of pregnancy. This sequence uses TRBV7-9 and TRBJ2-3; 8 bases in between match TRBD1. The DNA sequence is TGTGCCAGCAGCTTACTTCAGCAGGGGGCCGGGGATACGCAGTATTTT. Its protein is CASSLLQQGAGDTQYF.